This TCR beta chain was identified in a study of CD8 T cells in Susac syndrome. Reverse transcription of roughly 0.45 to 1 ug RNA was performed with random hexamers. Multiplex PCR with immunoSEQ amplified the TCR beta CDR3 across 54 Vbeta and 13 Jbeta. TCRdb re-called the immunoSEQ multiplex PCR reads through MiXCR, storing one row per CDR3 protein. Of about 190,000 distinct CDR3 sequences listed, 95% were seen once; the top ten hold 0.15% to 0.2%. Looked up from germline, CDR1 is MGHRA and CDR2 is YSYEKL. The CDR3 contains 16 residues. Germline trimming cut 1 base from V and 5 bases from J; bases unmatched to any gene: 7.

The sequence was obtained from a human donor with Susac syndrome. The sequencing input was CD8+ T cells from PBMCs. J is TRBJ2-7 and V is TRBV4-1, with TRBD2 matching 11 bases. CDR3 sequence reads: CASSQVTSGIFHEQYF. CDR3 DNA: TGCGCCAGCAGCCAAGTGACTAGCGGGATCTTCCACGAGCAGTACTTC.